The 31 T cell receptor beta chains listed next were all sequenced from one sample in a study of T-cell memory formation after mild COVID-19. TCRdb re-called the 5' RACE reads with MiXCR, one entry per CDR3 protein. The sample comprises hundreds of thousands of distinct CDR3 sequences, 18% of which are singletons, and roughly an eighth rests with the top ten. The sequencing input was PBMCs or a T cell subset sorted from them (not recorded which). Receptor source: an adult woman who had mild COVID-19 (a few samples of this study predate the infection). Cell type and time point are not known.

V and J are TRBV6-4 and TRBJ2-1; TRBD2 aligns across 14 bases. The CDR3 length is 16 residues. With V trimmed by 4 bases and J by 7 bases, 6 bases remained unmatched. Germline-derived CDR1 and CDR2 are MRHNA and SNTAGT. CDR3 region: CASSARLAGGRNEQFF. The CDR3 bases are TGTGCCAGCAGTGCCAGACTAGCGGGAGGGAGGAATGAGCAGTTCTTC.

This clonotype was counted between two and nine times. The chain employs TRBV12-3 or TRBV12-4 and TRBJ2-3; 8 bases match TRBD2. J was trimmed by 0 bases and V by 3 bases; bases with no gene match: 14. There are 19 residues in the CDR3. The CDR3 reads CASSFLQGGAGGSTDTQYF. CDR3 sequence (DNA): TGTGCCAGCAGTTTTCTCCAGGGAGGTGCGGGGGGAAGCACAGATACGCAGTATTTT.

The chain couples TRBV11-2 to TRBJ1-3, with a possible D match to TRBD1 (6 bases). The CDR3 covers 16 residues. Germline V gives CDR1 SGHAT, CDR2 FQNNGV. Trimming stripped 0 bases from V and 4 bases from J, with 13 bases between. The CDR3 bases are TGTGCCAGCAGCTTAGAATTACAGGGACCAGGAAACACCATATATTTT. Protein: CASSLELQGPGNTIYF.

The CDR3 reads CASSAGGGDGNQPQHF. In DNA form, the CDR3 reads TGTGCCAGCAGCGCCGGAGGGGGGGACGGCAATCAGCCCCAGCATTTT. V usage is TRBV9 and J usage is TRBJ1-5, with a possible D match to TRBD1 (6 bases). Germline CDR1 is SGDLS and CDR2 is YYNGEE. The CDR3 is 16 residues long. Between the trimmed V and J ends, which lost 3 bases and 2 bases, there was a span of 15 bases.

Only a few counts were recorded for this clonotype. The chain has TRBV5-1 and TRBJ2-5, with TRBD2 matching over 7 bases. CDR1 and CDR2 (germline): SGHRS, YFSETQ. V was pared by 4 bases and J by 5 bases, with 14 bases of the junction left unmatched. The CDR3 spans 16 residues. The chain's CDR3 is CASSPTAGSSWETQYF. The CDR3 DNA reads as TGCGCCAGCAGCCCCACAGCGGGAAGTAGCTGGGAGACCCAGTACTTC.

This clonotype occurred many times. The chain carries TRBV6-2 or TRBV6-3 and TRBJ2-1, with 12 bases that match TRBD2. J was trimmed by 2 bases and V by 8 bases; bases with no gene match: 10. CDR3 length: 17 amino acids. Germline-derived CDR1 and CDR2 are MNHEY and SVGEGT. DNA of the CDR3: TGTGCCAGCCTAACCAAACTAGCGGGAGGAACCTACAATGAGCAGTTCTTC. Amino acid sequence: CASLTKLAGGTYNEQFF.

In this sample, this clonotype turned up many times. The gene calls are TRBV7-9 and TRBJ2-1; D remains ambiguous. This CDR3 is 13 amino acids long. V lost 5 bases and J lost 4, with 9 bases in between. The germline gives CDR1 SEHNR, CDR2 FQNEAQ (reference sequence). The CDR3 protein is CASSPSEYNEQFF. The DNA of the CDR3 is TGTGCCAGCAGCCCCTCAGAGTACAATGAGCAGTTCTTC.

V is TRBV14 and J is TRBJ1-1; D is unresolved. V gave up 2 bases and J gave up 9 bases, with 16 bases separating them. The CDR3 has 14 amino acids. The germline CDR1 and CDR2 sequences are SGHDN and FVKESK. The CDR3 nucleotides are TGTGCCAGCAGCCAACAAGGAACGGGGAACAAAGCTTTCTTT. This encodes CASSQQGTGNKAFF.

This clonotype showed up just a few times. The V and J genes are TRBV6-5 and TRBJ2-7; D is possibly TRBD1 (6 bases). Trimming took 0 bases from V and 5 from J, leaving 14 bases between them. The CDR3 consists of 15 residues. CDR1 MNHEY and CDR2 SVGAGI come from the germline V gene. The CDR3 DNA reads as TGTGCCAGCAGTTACTCGTCACAGGGCGCCGACGAGCAGTACTTC. Translated: CASSYSSQGADEQYF.

The V call is TRBV12-3 or TRBV12-4, the J call TRBJ2-7, with 13 bases lining up with TRBD2. J gave up 0 bases and V 6 bases, and 14 bases lay outside the gene matches. The CDR3 has 19 amino acids. As DNA, the CDR3 is TGTGCCAGCAGCCGAGGGGGACTAGCGGGATCCCTCTTCTCCTACGAGCAGTACTTC. Its translation: CASSRGGLAGSLFSYEQYF.

The J gene is TRBJ1-5, the V gene TRBV19, with D unclear. The CDR3 length is 15 residues. V was trimmed by 3 bases and J by 0 bases, leaving 9 bases between them. Germline lookup yields CDR1 LNHDA and CDR2 SQIVND (reference sequence). In nucleotides, the CDR3 is TGTGCCAGTAGTATCTCTGGGAATAGCAATCAGCCCCAGCATTTT. This codes for CASSISGNSNQPQHF.

The rearrangement links TRBV6-1 to TRBJ2-7, with 7 bases that match TRBD2. V lost 8 bases, J lost 0 bases, and 10 bases stayed unmatched. Germline loops: CDR1 MNHNS, CDR2 SASEGT. The CDR3 has 15 amino acids. For the CDR3, the DNA is TGTGCCAGCTCTGAAGGGAGGGCCCTCTCCTACGAGCAGTACTTC. Protein product: CASSEGRALSYEQYF.

This clonotype appeared a few times. This chain links TRBV5-1 with TRBJ2-1, with TRBD2 matching over 8 bases. This CDR3 has 13 residues. The trim removed 5 bases at V and 8 bases at J, leaving 6 bases unmatched. The germline V gene has CDR1 SGHRS and CDR2 YFSETQ. The DNA of the CDR3 is TGCGCCAGCAGACCAGGACTAGCCCATGAGCAGTTCTTC. Its protein product is CASRPGLAHEQFF.

This clonotype was seen a few times. The chain combines TRBV11-2 with TRBJ1-4; D ambiguous. This CDR3 region has 14 residues. V was trimmed by 4 bases and J by 7 bases, leaving 13 bases between them. Germline CDR1 is SGHAT and CDR2 is FQNNGV. As DNA, the CDR3 is TGTGCCAGCAGCTCGAGCTCGGGCTCTGAAAAACTGTTTTTT. The encoded protein is CASSSSSGSEKLFF.

This clonotype was observed a handful of times. The chain uses TRBV9 and TRBJ2-2, with 8 bases lining up with TRBD2. V lost 7 bases and J lost 7; bases outside the gene matches: 6. Germline CDR1 is SGDLS and CDR2 is YYNGEE. CDR3 size: 13 residues. CDR3 region: CASAGGLGGELFF. The CDR3 DNA follows: TGTGCCAGCGCGGGGGGCCTTGGCGGGGAGCTGTTTTTT.

This clonotype was counted only a few times. The V gene is TRBV7-9, the J gene TRBJ1-1, with D uncertain. Between the trimmed V and J ends, which lost 7 bases and 3 bases, there was a span of 15 bases. This CDR3 is 14 amino acids long. The V gene's germline CDR1 is SEHNR and CDR2 FQNEAQ (reference sequence). The CDR3 bases are TGTGCCAGCATCCCACCGGCTCAGGACACTGAAGCTTTCTTT. Its protein is CASIPPAQDTEAFF.

This clonotype was seen more than once but under ten times. The V call is TRBV25-1, the J call TRBJ2-5, with no clear D. Germline V gene lookup returns CDR1 MGHDK and CDR2 SYGVNS. The CDR3 contains 13 residues. V lost 4 bases and J 6 bases, leaving 12 bases between the germline ends. The CDR3 DNA reads as TGTGCCAGCAGTGGTTCAGGTGTGAAGACCCAGTACTTC. This encodes CASSGSGVKTQYF. The variable domain in full, with the rest retrieved from reference TRBV25-1 and TRBJ2-5, is EADIYQTPRYLVIGTGKKITLECSQTMGHDKMYWYQQDPGMELHLIHYSYGVNSTEKGDLSSESTVSRIRTEHFPLTLESARPSHTSQYLCASSGSGVKTQYFGPGTRLLVL.

The table lists this clonotype with a few counts. This chain joins TRBV10-3 and TRBJ2-1; no clear D gene. Per germline, CDR1 ENHRY and CDR2 SYGVKD. The CDR3 sequence is 14 residues long. V shed 6 bases and J shed 8 bases, with 17 bases lying between them. CDR3 DNA: TGTGCCATCAGGGACCCCCCAAATGAGGATGAGCAGTTCTTC. Translation: CAIRDPPNEDEQFF.

The chain uses TRBV12-3 or TRBV12-4 and TRBJ2-7; D might be TRBD1 (6 bases). CDR3 length: 12 amino acids. V lost 3 bases and J 7 bases, leaving 10 bases between the germline ends. CDR3 loop: CASSLGAREQYF. The CDR3 DNA reads TGTGCCAGCAGTTTGGGGGCGCGGGAGCAGTACTTC.

This clonotype has only a few counts. The chain carries TRBV7-9 and TRBJ2-1, with TRBD1 identical over 12 bases. Germline-derived CDR1 and CDR2 are SEHNR and FQNEAQ (reference sequence). Trimming removed 5 bases from V and 10 bases from J; junction bases left unmatched: 9. CDR3 size: 15 residues. CDR3 nucleotide sequence: TGTGCCAGCAGCCGAACGGGACAGGGGGCTGAGGAGCAGTTCTTC. It codes for CASSRTGQGAEEQFF. The full variable domain, with the rest looked up from reference TRBV7-9 and TRBJ2-1, is DTGVSQNPRHKITKRGQNVTFRCDPISEHNRLYWYRQTLGQGPEFLTYFQNEAQLEKSRLLSDRFSAERPKGSFSTLEIQRTEQGDSAMYLCASSRTGQGAEEQFFGPGTRLTVL.

The rearrangement links TRBV12-3 or TRBV12-4 to TRBJ1-1; maybe TRBD1 (6 bases). The germline V and J ends were trimmed by 5 bases and 8 bases, with 12 bases remaining between them. This CDR3 contains 12 residues. The CDR3 is CASSPDRLEAFF. The CDR3 coding sequence is TGTGCCAGCAGTCCCGACAGGTTAGAAGCTTTCTTT.

This clonotype was recorded a few times. The CDR3 DNA reads as TGTGCCACCAGTGATACACCCCTCTCGGAGCAGTTCTTC. As protein: CATSDTPLSEQFF. The V and J genes are TRBV24-1 and TRBJ2-1; no firm D call. The CDR3 is 13 amino acids. Germline V gives CDR1 KGHDR, CDR2 SFDVKD. V was shortened by 3 bases and J by 10 bases, with 12 bases between the two germline ends.

The chain recombines TRBV30 with TRBJ1-5, with D unclear. The CDR3 has 13 amino acids. V dropped 4 bases and J dropped 3 bases, with 10 bases sitting between them. From germline, CDR1 is GTSNPN and CDR2 SVGIG (reference sequence). This CDR3 is CAWNEEVNQPQHF. DNA of the CDR3: TGTGCCTGGAATGAGGAAGTCAATCAGCCCCAGCATTTT.

The chain couples TRBV4-3 to TRBJ2-5, with TRBD2 as a possible D gene (6 bases). The V end lost 0 bases, the J end lost 6 bases, and 14 bases lay between the germline ends. In germline, CDR1 is LGHNA, CDR2 YSLEER. CDR3 size: 15 residues. The CDR3 sequence: CASSQDNGGGKTQYF. The CDR3 region has the DNA TGCGCCAGCAGCCAAGACAACGGCGGCGGGAAGACCCAGTACTTC.

This clonotype was seen ten or more times. This chain links TRBV7-3 with TRBJ2-3; 10 nucleotides line up with TRBD2. With 0 bases clipped from V and 9 bases from J, the junction kept 6 bases outside the gene matches. The CDR3 has 15 amino acids. The germline CDR1 and CDR2 sequences are SGHTA and FQGTGA. CDR3 bases: TGTGCCAGCAGCTTAACAGCGGGGGGGACGGGGACGCAGTATTTT. It is translated as CASSLTAGGTGTQYF.

This clonotype was picked up a small number of times. The chain employs TRBV11-3 and TRBJ1-1; D gene ambiguous. Between the trimmed V and J ends, which lost 5 bases and 13 bases, there was a span of 20 bases. The CDR3 consists of 13 residues. CDR1 is SGHNT, CDR2 YENEEA, per germline. The CDR3 DNA reads TGTGCCAGCAGCCTTACCGAAGCCGGGAGGGTTTTCTTT. Amino acids: CASSLTEAGRVFF.

The chain employs TRBV7-9 and TRBJ2-1; the D gene is possibly TRBD2 (7 bases). CDR3 size: 16 residues. The germline V and J ends were trimmed by 0 bases and 6 bases, with 15 bases remaining between them. Germline-derived CDR1 and CDR2 are SEHNR and FQNEAQ (reference sequence). In DNA, the CDR3 is TGTGCCAGCAGCTTAGCGGTGAGGGAGGGGGTCAATGAGCAGTTCTTC. It translates to CASSLAVREGVNEQFF. Looking up the rest from reference TRBV7-9 and TRBJ2-1 gives the full variable domain: DTGVSQNPRHKITKRGQNVTFRCDPISEHNRLYWYRQTLGQGPEFLTYFQNEAQLEKSRLLSDRFSAERPKGSFSTLEIQRTEQGDSAMYLCASSLAVREGVNEQFFGPGTRLTVL.

This clonotype was recorded a few times. J is TRBJ2-2 and V is TRBV7-3, with D perhaps given as TRBD1 or TRBD2 (5 bases each). This CDR3 has 16 residues. V was pared by 3 bases and J by 3 bases, with 14 bases between. Germline V lookup: CDR1 SGHTA, CDR2 FQGTGA. The CDR3 DNA reads TGTGCCAGCAGCTTGGCCGGGACGGCTTACACCGGGGAGCTGTTTTTT. Encoded protein: CASSLAGTAYTGELFF.

This sequence joins TRBV7-9 and TRBJ2-3; D is possibly TRBD2 (5 bases). V shed 5 bases and J shed 5 bases, with 11 bases lying between them. This CDR3 contains 13 residues. Per germline, CDR1 SEHNR and CDR2 FQNEAQ (reference sequence). CDR3 region: CASSDLAVDTQYF. The CDR3 DNA reads as TGTGCCAGCAGCGACCTAGCTGTAGATACGCAGTATTTT.

This clonotype was observed a few times. In nucleotides, the CDR3 is TGTGCCAGCTCCAAATCCGGGACAACCCCTAGCACCGGGGAGCTGTTTTTT. Translating it yields CASSKSGTTPSTGELFF. The chain links TRBV18 to TRBJ2-2, with D tentatively TRBD1 (6 bases). Trimming removed 6 bases from V and 4 bases from J, with 21 bases in between. This CDR3 contains 17 residues. CDR1 is KGHSH and CDR2 is LQKENI in the germline V gene.

This chain links TRBV20-1 with TRBJ1-1; 9 bases are shared with TRBD1. The V segment lost 2 bases and the J segment 3 bases; nucleotides outside the gene matches: 7. Germline assignment: CDR1 DFQATT and CDR2 SNEGSKA (reference sequence). There are 15 residues in the CDR3. The CDR3 here is CSARPDRGSDTEAFF. The DNA for the CDR3 is TGCAGTGCTAGACCGGACAGGGGTTCGGACACTGAAGCTTTCTTT.